A selection of T cell receptor beta chains follows, all from one sample in a study of T cell changes during pregnancy in multiple sclerosis. Sequenced by immunoSEQ multiplex PCR; TCRdb stores in-frame clones only, minus some. The sample holds more than 40,000 clones, 85% to 95% seen once. Material: CD8+ T cells from peripheral blood mononuclear cells, obtained in the first trimester of pregnancy. These TCRs come from a female donor with multiple sclerosis, enrolled in a pregnancy study. CDR3s include the opening cysteine and the closing phenylalanine or tryptophan. A D gene is named only where the DNA matches it firmly. Rows may omit the clone size; those that give it use once, few, many or a size class.

TRBJ2-6 | TRBD2 | TRBV27 | NA | CASSLIAGGPGANVLTF | TGTGCCAGCAGTTTGATAGCGGGAGGGCCTGGGGCCAACGTCCTGACTTTC
TRBJ2-7 | TRBD1 | TRBV7-9 | NA | CASSSSWSGQGLYEQYF | TGTGCCAGCAGCTCTTCCTGGTCGGGACAGGGCCTCTACGAGCAGTACTTC
TRBJ1-4 | TRBD1 | TRBV7-9 | NA | CASSSPRQGEKLFF | TGTGCCAGCAGCTCACCCCGACAGGGGGAAAAACTGTTTTTT
TRBJ2-1 | TRBD2 | TRBV7-9 | NA | CASRGGRSYNEQFF | TGTGCCAGCAGGGGCGGGAGGTCCTACAATGAGCAGTTCTTC
TRBJ2-5 | NA | TRBV2 | NA | CASSDWTAQETQYF | TGTGCCAGCAGTGATTGGACAGCCCAAGAGACCCAGTACTTC
TRBJ1-5 | NA | TRBV9 | NA | CASSVGGGSGQPQHF | TGTGCCAGCAGCGTTGGCGGGGGTAGCGGTCAGCCCCAGCATTTT
TRBJ2-1 | NA | TRBV19 | NA | CASSPSSYNEQFF | TGTGCCAGTAGCCCCAGCTCCTACAATGAGCAGTTCTTC
TRBJ2-7 | TRBD1 | TRBV7-6 | NA | CASSWDRGPAGEQYF | TGTGCCAGCAGCTGGGACAGGGGCCCAGCCGGCGAGCAGTACTTC
TRBJ1-5 | NA | TRBV2 | NA | CASRQARYDQPQHF | TGTGCCAGCCGACAGGCGAGGTATGATCAGCCCCAGCATTTT
TRBJ2-3 | TRBD2 | TRBV9 | once | CASSAGGGGGDTQYF | TGTGCCAGCAGCGCCGGGGGGGGCGGGGGAGATACGCAGTATTTT
TRBJ1-3 | TRBD1 | TRBV14 | NA | CASSQVFGQGSGNTIYF | TGTGCCAGCAGCCAAGTTTTTGGACAGGGATCTGGAAACACCATATATTTT
TRBJ1-5 | NA | TRBV5-5 | NA | CASSLWQYSNQPQHF | TGTGCCAGCAGCTTGTGGCAGTATAGCAATCAGCCCCAGCATTTT
TRBJ2-7 | TRBD1 | TRBV6-1 | NA | CASSGTGRGYEQYF | TGTGCCAGCAGTGGGACAGGGAGAGGTTACGAGCAGTACTTC
TRBJ2-7 | TRBD1 | TRBV7-2 | NA | CASSFTGQGNEQYF | TGTGCCAGCAGCTTCACGGGACAGGGGAACGAGCAGTACTTC
TRBJ2-7 | NA | TRBV6-1 | NA | CASSSYYEQYF | TGTGCCAGCAGTAGCTACTACGAGCAGTACTTC
TRBJ1-1 | NA | TRBV9 | NA | CASSVDGPEAFF | TGTGCCAGCAGCGTAGATGGGCCTGAAGCTTTCTTT
TRBJ2-5 | NA | TRBV7-3 | NA | CASSFTYTTQYF | TGTGCCAGCAGCTTCACATACACGACCCAGTACTTC
TRBJ2-3 | TRBD1 | TRBV7-6 | once | CASSPTGAADTQYF | TGTGCCAGCAGTCCCACAGGGGCCGCAGATACGCAGTATTTT
TRBJ2-5 | NA | TRBV30 | NA | CAWRGIAEETQYF | TGTGCCTGGAGGGGCATAGCGGAAGAGACCCAGTACTTC
TRBJ1-2 | NA | TRBV27 | NA | CASSFRQFYGYTF | TGTGCCAGCAGTTTTCGACAGTTCTATGGCTACACCTTC
TRBJ1-1 | NA | TRBV29-1 | NA | CSVTKDSLWAFF | TGCAGCGTTACTAAGGACTCGCTGTGGGCTTTCTTT
TRBJ2-1 | NA | TRBV4-2 | NA | CASSQERGMGEQFF | TGTGCCAGCAGCCAAGAAAGGGGGATGGGGGAGCAGTTCTTC
TRBJ2-1 | NA | TRBV9 | few | CASSVAYRGVGNEQFF | TGTGCCAGCAGCGTAGCCTATAGGGGTGTAGGCAATGAGCAGTTCTTC
TRBJ2-7 | NA | TRBV19 | NA | CASSLTGFAYEQYF | TGTGCCAGTAGCTTAACAGGTTTCGCCTACGAGCAGTACTTC
TRBJ2-7 | TRBD1 | TRBV19 | NA | CASGQGLLDEQYF | TGTGCCAGTGGACAGGGCCTCCTGGACGAGCAGTACTTC